The clone carrying this T cell receptor beta chain appeared once. With V trimmed by 0 bases and J by 6 bases, 7 bases remained unmatched. The CDR3 consists of 16 residues. From germline, CDR1 is MGHRA and CDR2 YSYEKL. This sample was included in a study of blood T cell repertoires in COVID-19. Here immunoSEQ multiplex PCR was the method, and the copy in TCRdb shows in-frame clones only, minus some. The data hold some 130,000 clones, with more than 60% observed a single time. What was sequenced was peripheral blood. The clonotype comes from a woman in her 70s with acute or convalescent COVID-19. V is TRBV4-1 and J is TRBJ1-5; 8 positions match TRBD1. In nucleotides, the CDR3 is TGCGCCAGCAGCCAAGATGAGTGGACAGGGAGTCAGCCCCAGCATTTT. This sequence encodes CASSQDEWTGSQPQHF.